The entry below gives a single T cell receptor (beta chain) sequence along with its context. Original analysis: Reference gene primer amplification in the assay estimated nucleated cell counts. Measured with immunoSEQ multiplex PCR; TCRdb has only the in-frame clones, and not every one. V and J calls and clone size follow that table, whereas D and trimming were derived from the DNA. The repertoire holds more than 110,000 clones, with around 89% as singletons. The record originates from a study of blood T cell repertoires in COVID-19. Study context: Spain, Italy and the United States supplied samples that represented acute and convalescent COVID-19. The analysed material was cDNA or gDNA that came from T cells, B-cell-depleted T cells, or PBMCs.

The CDR3 has 15 amino acids. V lost 3 bases and J lost 0, with 12 bases in between. Germline CDR1 is GTSNPN and CDR2 is SVGIG (reference sequence). The rearrangement links TRBV30 to TRBJ1-3; D not certain. This sequence was found in a man aged 60 to 69 with active or convalescent COVID-19. The sequencing sample was made of peripheral blood. CDR3 loop: CAWRTAGLSGNTIYF. The CDR3 region has the DNA TGTGCCTGGAGGACCGCGGGCCTCTCTGGAAACACCATATATTTT. Using reference TRBV30 and TRBJ1-3 for the parts outside the CDR3, the full variable domain is SQTIHQWPATLVQPVGSPLSLECTVEGTSNPNLYWYRQAAGRGLQLLFYSVGIGQISSEVPQNLSASRPQDRQFILSSKKLLLSDSGFYLCAWRTAGLSGNTIYFGEGSWLTVV.